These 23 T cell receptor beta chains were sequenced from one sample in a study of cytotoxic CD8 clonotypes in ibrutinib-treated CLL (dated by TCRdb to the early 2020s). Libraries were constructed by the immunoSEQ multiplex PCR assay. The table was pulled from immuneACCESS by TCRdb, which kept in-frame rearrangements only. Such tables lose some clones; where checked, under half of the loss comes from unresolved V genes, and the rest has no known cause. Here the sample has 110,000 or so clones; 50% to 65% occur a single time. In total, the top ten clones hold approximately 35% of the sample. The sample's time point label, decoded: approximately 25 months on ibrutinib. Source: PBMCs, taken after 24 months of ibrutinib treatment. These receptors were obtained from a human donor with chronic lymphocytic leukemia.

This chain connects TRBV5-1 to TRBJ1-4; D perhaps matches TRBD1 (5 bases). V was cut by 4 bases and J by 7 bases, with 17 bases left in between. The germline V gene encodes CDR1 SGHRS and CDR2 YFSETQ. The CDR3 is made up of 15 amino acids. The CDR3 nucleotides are TGCGCCAGCAGCCCGGCCGGGGGGGTGATTGAAAAACTGTTTTTT. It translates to CASSPAGGVIEKLFF.

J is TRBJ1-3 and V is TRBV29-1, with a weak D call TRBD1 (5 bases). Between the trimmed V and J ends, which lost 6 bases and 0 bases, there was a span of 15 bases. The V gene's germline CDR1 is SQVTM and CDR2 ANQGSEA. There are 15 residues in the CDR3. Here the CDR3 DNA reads TGCAGCGTAGAGGTTAGGGGTCGCTCTGGAAACACCATATATTTT. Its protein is CSVEVRGRSGNTIYF.

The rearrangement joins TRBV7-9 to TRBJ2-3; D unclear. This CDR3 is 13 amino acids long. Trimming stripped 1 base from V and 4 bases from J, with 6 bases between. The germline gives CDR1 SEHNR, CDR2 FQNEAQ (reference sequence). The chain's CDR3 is CASSLDSSDTQYF. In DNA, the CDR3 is TGTGCCAGCAGCTTAGACAGCTCAGATACGCAGTATTTT.

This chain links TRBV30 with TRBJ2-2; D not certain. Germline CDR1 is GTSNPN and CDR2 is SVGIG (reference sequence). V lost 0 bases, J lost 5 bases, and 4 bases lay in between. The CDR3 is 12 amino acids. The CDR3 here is CAWSVNTGELFF. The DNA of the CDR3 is TGTGCCTGGAGTGTTAATACCGGGGAGCTGTTTTTT. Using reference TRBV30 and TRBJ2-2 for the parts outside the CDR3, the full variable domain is SQTIHQWPATLVQPVGSPLSLECTVEGTSNPNLYWYRQAAGRGLQLLFYSVGIGQISSEVPQNLSASRPQDRQFILSSKKLLLSDSGFYLCAWSVNTGELFFGEGSRLTVL.

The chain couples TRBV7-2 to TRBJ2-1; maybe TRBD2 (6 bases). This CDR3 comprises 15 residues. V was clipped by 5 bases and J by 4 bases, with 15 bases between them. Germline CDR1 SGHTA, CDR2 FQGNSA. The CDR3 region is CASSGLGGAYNEQFF. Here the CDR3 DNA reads TGTGCCAGCAGCGGGCTCGGGGGAGCGTACAATGAGCAGTTCTTC.

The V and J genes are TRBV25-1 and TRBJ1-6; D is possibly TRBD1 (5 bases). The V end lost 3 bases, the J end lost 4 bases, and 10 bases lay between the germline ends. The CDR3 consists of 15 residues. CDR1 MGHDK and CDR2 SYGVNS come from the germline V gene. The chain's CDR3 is CASSEQGLYNSPLHF. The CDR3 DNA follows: TGTGCCAGCAGTGAGCAGGGTCTTTATAATTCACCCCTCCACTTT.

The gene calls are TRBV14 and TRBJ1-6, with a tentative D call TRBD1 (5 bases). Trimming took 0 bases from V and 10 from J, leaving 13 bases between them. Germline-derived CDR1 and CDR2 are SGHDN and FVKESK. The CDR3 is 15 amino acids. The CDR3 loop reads CASSQDRGGRSPLHF. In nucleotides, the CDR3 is TGTGCCAGCAGCCAAGATCGGGGGGGTCGGTCACCCCTCCACTTT.

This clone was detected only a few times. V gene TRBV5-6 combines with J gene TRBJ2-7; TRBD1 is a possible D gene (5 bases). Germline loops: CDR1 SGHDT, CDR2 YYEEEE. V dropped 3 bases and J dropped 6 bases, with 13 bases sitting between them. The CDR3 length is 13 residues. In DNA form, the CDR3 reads TGTGCCAGCAGCTGGACACCTTGGAGCGAGCAGTACTTC. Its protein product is CASSWTPWSEQYF.

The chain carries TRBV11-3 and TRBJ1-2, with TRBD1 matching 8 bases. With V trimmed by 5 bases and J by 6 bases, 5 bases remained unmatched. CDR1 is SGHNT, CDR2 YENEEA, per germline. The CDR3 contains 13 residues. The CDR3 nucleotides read TGTGCCAGCAGCCCGGACAGGGCGCATGGCTACACCTTC. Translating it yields CASSPDRAHGYTF.

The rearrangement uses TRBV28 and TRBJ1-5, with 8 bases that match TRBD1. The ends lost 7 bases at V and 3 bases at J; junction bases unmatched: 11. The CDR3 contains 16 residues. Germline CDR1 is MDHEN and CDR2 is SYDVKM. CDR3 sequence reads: CASTTTGTGDNQPQHF. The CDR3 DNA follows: TGTGCCAGCACCACTACTGGGACAGGTGACAATCAGCCCCAGCATTTT.

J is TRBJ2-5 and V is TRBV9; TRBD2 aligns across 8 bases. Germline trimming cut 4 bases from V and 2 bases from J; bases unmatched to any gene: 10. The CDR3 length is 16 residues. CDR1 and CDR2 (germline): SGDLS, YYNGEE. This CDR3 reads CASSSPTAGGQETQYF. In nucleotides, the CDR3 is TGTGCCAGCAGCTCACCTACGGCGGGGGGTCAAGAGACCCAGTACTTC. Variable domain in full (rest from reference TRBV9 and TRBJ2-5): DSGVTQTPKHLITATGQRVTLRCSPRSGDLSVYWYQQSLDQGLQFLIQYYNGEERAKGNILERFSAQQFPDLHSELNLSSLELGDSALYFCASSSPTAGGQETQYFGPGTRLLVL.

DNA of the CDR3: TGTGCCAGCAGCTTAAACGTTCCGAATCAGCCCCAGCATTTT. It yields the protein CASSLNVPNQPQHF. The gene calls are TRBV7-8 and TRBJ1-5, with no clear D. Germline-derived CDR1 and CDR2 are SGHVS and FQNEAQ. The CDR3 is made up of 14 amino acids. The ends were cut back, 2 bases at V and 4 bases at J, with 9 bases in the middle.

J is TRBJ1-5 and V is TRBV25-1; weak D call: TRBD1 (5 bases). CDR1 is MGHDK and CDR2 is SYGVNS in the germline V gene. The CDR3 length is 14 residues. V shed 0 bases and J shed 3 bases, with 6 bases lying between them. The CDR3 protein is CASSEYRDNQPQHF. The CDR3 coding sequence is TGTGCCAGCAGTGAATACAGGGACAATCAGCCCCAGCATTTT.

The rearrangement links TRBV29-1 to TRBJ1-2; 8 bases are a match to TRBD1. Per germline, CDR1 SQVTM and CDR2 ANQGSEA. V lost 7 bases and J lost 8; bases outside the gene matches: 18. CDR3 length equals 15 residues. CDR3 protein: CSGGSPDRDGRGYTF. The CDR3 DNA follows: TGCAGCGGCGGGTCCCCGGACAGGGACGGAAGGGGCTACACCTTC. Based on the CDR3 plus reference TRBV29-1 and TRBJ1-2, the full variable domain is SAVISQKPSRDICQRGTSLTIQCQVDSQVTMMFWYRQQPGQSLTLIATANQGSEATYESGFVIDKFPISRPNLTFSTLTVSNMSPEDSSIYLCSGGSPDRDGRGYTFGSGTRLTVV.

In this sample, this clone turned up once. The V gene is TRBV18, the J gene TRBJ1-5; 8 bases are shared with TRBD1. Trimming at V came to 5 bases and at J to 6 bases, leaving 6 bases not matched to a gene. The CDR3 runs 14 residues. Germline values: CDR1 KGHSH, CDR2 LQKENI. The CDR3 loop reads CASSETGGGQPQHF. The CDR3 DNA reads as TGTGCCAGCTCAGAAACAGGGGGGGGTCAGCCCCAGCATTTT.

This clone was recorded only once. In nucleotides, the CDR3 is TGTGCCAGCAGCCAAGAAGGACAGGCCAACTACGAGCAGTACTTC. Its translation is CASSQEGQANYEQYF. The rearrangement uses TRBV4-2 and TRBJ2-7; 7 bases line up with TRBD1. This CDR3 has 15 residues. CDR1 is LGHNA, CDR2 YNFKEQ, per germline. The J segment lost 3 bases and the V segment lost 0 bases, leaving 5 bases of the junction unmatched.

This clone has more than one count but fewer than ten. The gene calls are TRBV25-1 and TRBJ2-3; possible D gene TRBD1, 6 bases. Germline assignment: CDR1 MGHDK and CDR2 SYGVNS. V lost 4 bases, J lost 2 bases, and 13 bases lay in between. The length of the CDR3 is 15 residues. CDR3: CASSAAGAITDTQYF. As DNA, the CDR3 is TGTGCCAGCAGTGCGGCAGGGGCGATCACAGATACGCAGTATTTT.

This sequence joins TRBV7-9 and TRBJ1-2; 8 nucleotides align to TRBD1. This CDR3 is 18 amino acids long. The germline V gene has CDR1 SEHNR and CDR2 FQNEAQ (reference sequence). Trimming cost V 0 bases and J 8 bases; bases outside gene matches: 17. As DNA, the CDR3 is TGTGCCAGCAGCTTAGCGGGGAGGAACCCTACAGGGGGAAGGGGCTACACCTTC. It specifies CASSLAGRNPTGGRGYTF. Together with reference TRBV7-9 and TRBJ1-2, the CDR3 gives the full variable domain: DTGVSQNPRHKITKRGQNVTFRCDPISEHNRLYWYRQTLGQGPEFLTYFQNEAQLEKSRLLSDRFSAERPKGSFSTLEIQRTEQGDSAMYLCASSLAGRNPTGGRGYTFGSGTRLTVV.

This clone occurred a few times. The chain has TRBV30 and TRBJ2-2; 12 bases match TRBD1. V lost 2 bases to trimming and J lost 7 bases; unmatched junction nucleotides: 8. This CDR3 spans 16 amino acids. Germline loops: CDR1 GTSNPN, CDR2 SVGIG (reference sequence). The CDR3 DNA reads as TGTGCCTGGAGTAAACGGGGGACAGGGGGCGGCGGGGAGCTGTTTTTT. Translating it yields CAWSKRGTGGGGELFF.

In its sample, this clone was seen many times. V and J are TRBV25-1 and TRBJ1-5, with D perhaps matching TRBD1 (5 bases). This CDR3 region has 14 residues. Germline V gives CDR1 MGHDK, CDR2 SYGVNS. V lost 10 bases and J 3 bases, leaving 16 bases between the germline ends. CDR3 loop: CATQAYGNNQPQHF. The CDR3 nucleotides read TGTGCCACACAGGCGTACGGGAACAATCAGCCCCAGCATTTT.

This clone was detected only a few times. CDR3 sequence: CATSRADAKKLFF. CDR3 DNA: TGTGCCACCAGCAGGGCCGACGCAAAAAAACTGTTTTTT. V gene TRBV15 combines with J gene TRBJ1-4, with D unclear. Trimming removed 3 bases at V and 9 bases at J, with 11 bases between. Germline CDR1 is LNHNV and CDR2 is YYDKDF (reference sequence). The CDR3 is 13 amino acids.

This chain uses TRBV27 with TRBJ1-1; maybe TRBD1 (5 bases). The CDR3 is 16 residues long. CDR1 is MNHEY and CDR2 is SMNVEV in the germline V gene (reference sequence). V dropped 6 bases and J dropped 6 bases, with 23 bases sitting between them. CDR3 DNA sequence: TGTGCCAGCAGACCTAGACAGCCCCAAGGGCCCGCTGAAGCTTTCTTT. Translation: CASRPRQPQGPAEAFF.

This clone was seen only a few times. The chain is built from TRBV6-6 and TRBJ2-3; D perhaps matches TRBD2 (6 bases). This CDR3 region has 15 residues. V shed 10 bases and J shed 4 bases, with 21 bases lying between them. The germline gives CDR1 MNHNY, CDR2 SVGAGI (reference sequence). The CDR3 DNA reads TGTGCCATTAGGCGGCGGGATGGGTTCGCAGATACGCAGTATTTT. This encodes CAIRRRDGFADTQYF.